This T cell receptor (beta chain) was recorded in a study of cytomegalovirus exposure and HLA in healthy donors. Remarks on this clone: Its antigen remains unidentified.

The CDR3 consists of 15 residues. V was pared by 2 bases and J by 0 bases, with 11 bases between. Germline loops: CDR1 SNHLY, CDR2 FYNNEI. Study-wide results and limits: Later analysis identified a missense DCLRE1C variant that was linked to TCR beta V- and J-gene trimming.

The PCR made use of 60 Vbeta and 13 Jbeta primers. The repertoire was sequenced with immunoSEQ multiplex PCR; TCRdb's copy has only in-frame clones and lacks some. Here the sample spans 72,000 or so clones, roughly 74% being singletons. The source of this sequence is a young man in good health and CMV-seropositive. The sequencing input was PBMCs. The rearrangement uses TRBV2 and TRBJ2-7, with D unresolved. In nucleotides, the CDR3 is TGTGCCAGCAGTGAAAGCCCAGCGTCCTCCTACGAGCAGTACTTC. This gives the protein CASSESPASSYEQYF.